Each of the 2 T cell receptor beta chains below was sequenced from the same sample in a study of T-cell memory formation after mild COVID-19. TCRdb re-called the 5' RACE reads through MiXCR, storing one row per CDR3 protein. The sample shows about 350,000 distinct CDR3 sequences, roughly an eighth of them seen only once. Material: PBMCs or a T cell subset sorted from them (not recorded which). These receptors originate from a man aged 18-30 years who had mild COVID-19 (a few samples of this study predate the infection). Cell type and time point are not known.

V is TRBV11-2 and J is TRBJ2-3; TRBD2 might be the D (6 bases). The ends were cut back, 4 bases at V and 3 bases at J, with 14 bases in the middle. The CDR3 is made up of 15 amino acids. The germline gives CDR1 SGHAT, CDR2 FQNNGV. The CDR3 region is CASSYLAMATDTQYF. The CDR3 DNA follows: TGTGCCAGCAGCTATCTAGCGATGGCGACAGATACGCAGTATTTT. Combining the CDR3 with reference TRBV11-2 and TRBJ2-3 gives the whole variable domain EAGVAQSPRYKIIEKRQSVAFWCNPISGHATLYWYQQILGQGPKLLIQFQNNGVVDDSQLPKDRFSAERLKGVDSTLKIQPAKLEDSAVYLCASSYLAMATDTQYFGPGTRLTVL.

The chain recombines TRBV20-1 with TRBJ1-2, with D perhaps matching TRBD1 (5 bases). Trimming pared 8 bases from V and 1 base from J, leaving 8 bases between. The CDR3 covers 11 residues. CDR1 is DFQATT and CDR2 is SNEGSKA in the germline V gene (reference sequence). CDR3: CSTQDNYGYTF. The CDR3 nucleotides are TGCAGTACACAGGATAACTATGGCTACACCTTC.